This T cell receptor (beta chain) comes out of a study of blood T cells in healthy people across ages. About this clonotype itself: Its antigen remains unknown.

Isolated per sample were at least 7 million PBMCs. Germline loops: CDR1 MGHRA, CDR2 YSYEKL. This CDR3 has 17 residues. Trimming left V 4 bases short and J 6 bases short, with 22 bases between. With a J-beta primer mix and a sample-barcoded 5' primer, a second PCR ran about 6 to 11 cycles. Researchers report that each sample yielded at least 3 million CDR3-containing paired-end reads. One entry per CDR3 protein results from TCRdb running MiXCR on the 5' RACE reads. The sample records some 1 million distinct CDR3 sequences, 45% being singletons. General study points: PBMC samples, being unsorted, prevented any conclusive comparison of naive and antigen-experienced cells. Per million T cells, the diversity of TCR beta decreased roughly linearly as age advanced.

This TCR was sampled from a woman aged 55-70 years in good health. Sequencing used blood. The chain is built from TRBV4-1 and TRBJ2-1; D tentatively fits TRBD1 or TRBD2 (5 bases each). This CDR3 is CASSRTERLKGVNEQFF. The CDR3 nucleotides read TGCGCCAGCAGCCGTACGGAGCGGCTCAAAGGGGTCAATGAGCAGTTCTTC.